Following are 25 T cell receptor beta chains from one sample sequenced in a study of blood T cells in healthy people across ages. For the second PCR, which ran for about 6 to 11 cycles, a sample-barcoded 5' primer and a J-beta primer mix were used. TCRdb ran MiXCR on the 5' RACE reads and lists one entry per CDR3 protein. Counted here are 630,000 or so distinct CDR3 sequences, approximately 30% occurring once; the ten biggest clones make up 15%. The sequenced sample consisted of blood. These TCRs come from a woman older than 75 in good health.

This clonotype has a handful of counts. This may stem from a read error, because a much larger clone lies one nucleotide away. This chain links TRBV4-3 with TRBJ2-1; D is uncertain. This CDR3 has 13 residues. V lost 2 bases and J lost 5, with 7 bases in between. The germline V gene encodes CDR1 LGHNA and CDR2 YSLEER. Written as DNA, the CDR3 is TGCGCCAGCAGCCAAAGGGTGCACAATGAGCAGTTCTTC. This codes for CASSQRVHNEQFF.

This chain joins TRBV4-3 and TRBJ2-7; 9 bases agree with TRBD2. The CDR3 runs to 14 residues. V gave up 1 base and J gave up 3 bases; unmatched junction bases: 1. CDR1 is LGHNA, CDR2 YSLEER, per germline. The chain's CDR3 is CASSQGLAVYEQYF. The DNA for the CDR3 is TGCGCCAGCAGCCAAGGACTAGCGGTCTACGAGCAGTACTTC.

Concerning this clonotype itself: An end of the junction does not agree with germline; a read error may underlie this. The chain joins TRBV7-9 to TRBJ2-2; a weak D match, TRBD2 (5 bases). This CDR3 contains 14 residues. Germline CDR1 reads SEHNR; CDR2 reads FQNEAQ (reference sequence). The CDR3 nucleotides read TGTGCCAGCAGCCCTCCCCTAGGTCCCGGGGAGCGGTTTTTT. Translating gives CASSPPLGPGERFF. Drawing the rest from reference TRBV7-9 and TRBJ2-2, the complete variable domain is DTGVSQNPRHKITKRGQNVTFRCDPISEHNRLYWYRQTLGQGPEFLTYFQNEAQLEKSRLLSDRFSAERPKGSFSTLEIQRTEQGDSAMYLCASSPPLGPGERFFGEGSRLTVL.

Many counts were recorded for this clonotype. This chain connects TRBV7-9 to TRBJ2-5, with 8 positions matching TRBD2. The trim removed 5 bases at V and 5 bases at J, leaving 10 bases unmatched. CDR1 SEHNR and CDR2 FQNEAQ come from the germline V gene (reference sequence). The CDR3 runs 15 residues. The CDR3 protein is CASSGRGGGPETQYF. DNA for the CDR3: TGTGCCAGCAGCGGAAGAGGCGGGGGGCCTGAGACCCAGTACTTC.

The chain links TRBV5-1 to TRBJ2-7; 8 bases map to TRBD1. The J call may be incorrect, as the DNA end agrees better with TRBJ2-5. The CDR3 is 14 residues long. The germline CDR1 and CDR2 sequences are SGHRS and YFSETQ. This CDR3 is CASSTSGGIETQYF. The CDR3 nucleotides read TGCGCCAGCAGCACCTCAGGGGGCATAGAGACCCAGTACTTC.

This clonotype occurred many times. This chain uses TRBV3-1 with TRBJ2-3; a weak D match, TRBD2 (6 bases). V lost 3 bases and J 3 bases, leaving 7 bases between the germline ends. This CDR3 comprises 13 residues. CDR1 LGHDT and CDR2 YNNKEL come from the germline V gene (reference sequence). CDR3 nucleotides: TGTGCCAGCAGCCAGGGACTTACAGATACGCAGTATTTT. Translation gives CASSQGLTDTQYF.

This clonotype was counted a few times. A much bigger clone sits one base away, suggesting this may be a read error. This rearrangement joins TRBV9 to TRBJ2-1; TRBD2 agrees at 8 bases. The J call could be wrong; TRBJ2-7 is a better fit for the DNA end. This CDR3 region has 15 residues. Germline CDR1 SGDLS, CDR2 YYNGEE. The CDR3 DNA reads as TGTGCCAGCAGCCCCGCCGGACTAGCCTACAATGAGCAGTACTTC. This gives the protein CASSPAGLAYNEQYF.

In DNA, the CDR3 is TGTGCCAGCAGCTTAGAGGGTAGCGGGGGAGCCAAAAACATTCAGTACTTC. It yields the protein CASSLEGSGGAKNIQYF. The rearrangement joins TRBV7-2 to TRBJ2-4; 9 nucleotides match TRBD2. The V gene's germline CDR1 is SGHTA and CDR2 FQGNSA. The ends lost 1 base at V and 0 bases at J; junction bases unmatched: 4. The CDR3 is 17 residues long.

Worth noting for this clonotype: A clone one base away is much larger, so this may be a read error. The chain is built from TRBV5-1 and TRBJ2-1, with D possibly being TRBD2 (6 bases). The CDR3 totals 14 residues. The germline V gene encodes CDR1 SGHRS and CDR2 YFSETQ. The V and J ends lost 3 bases and 7 bases respectively, with 14 bases between them. This CDR3 reads CASSWGLPRNEQFF. CDR3 DNA: TGCGCCAGCAGCTGGGGACTGCCACGGAATGAGCAGTTCTTC.

In its sample, this clonotype was seen many times. The V and J genes are TRBV7-8 and TRBJ2-7, with D possibly matching TRBD1 (5 bases). The germline V gene encodes CDR1 SGHVS and CDR2 FQNEAQ. This CDR3 is built from 14 residues. Trimming pared 0 bases from V and 6 bases from J, leaving 12 bases between. CDR3 residues: CASSLALRTPEQYF. CDR3 nucleotides: TGTGCCAGCAGCTTAGCGCTCCGGACACCCGAGCAGTACTTC.

This clonotype was seen only a few times. The V and J genes are TRBV21-1 and TRBJ1-2. TRBV21-1 is a pseudogene locus. The CDR3 sequence is 18 residues long. As DNA, the CDR3 is TGTGCCAGCAGCAAAGAGGAAGTAGAGAGGGAAACTCCCTATGGCTACACCTTC. It yields the protein CASSKEEVERETPYGYTF.

The chain carries TRBV20-1 and TRBJ1-6; a weak D match, TRBD1 (5 bases). Deletions cut 0 bases from V and 7 bases from J, with 16 bases between. The CDR3 has 16 amino acids. Germline CDR1 is DFQATT and CDR2 is SNEGSKA (reference sequence). CDR3 DNA: TGCAGTGCTAGAGATCGATCGGGACCGCGAAATTCACCCCTCCACTTT. Amino acids: CSARDRSGPRNSPLHF.

Of note for this clonotype: A read error may be the cause here, since a much bigger clone is one base away. The rearrangement joins TRBV20-1 to TRBJ1-2; D is uncertain. CDR1 and CDR2 from the germline V gene are DFQATT and SNEGSKA (reference sequence). This CDR3 region has 12 residues. CDR3 sequence: CRARAGSWGYTF. Here the CDR3 DNA reads TGCAGGGCTAGAGCCGGCTCGTGGGGCTACACCTTC.

The CDR3 is CASCLASGQETQYF. The CDR3, as DNA: TGTGCCAGCTGTCTGGCTAGCGGCCAAGAGACCCAGTACTTC. This rearrangement joins TRBV7-2 to TRBJ2-5, with 7 nucleotides matching TRBD2. Per germline, CDR1 SGHTA and CDR2 FQGNSA. The CDR3 has 14 residues. V lost 8 bases to trimming and J lost 1 base; unmatched junction nucleotides: 7. The variable domain in full, completed from reference TRBV7-2 and TRBJ2-5, reads GAGVSQSPSNKVTEKGKDVELRCDPISGHTALYWYRQSLGQGLEFLIYFQGNSAPDKSGLPSDRFSAERTGGSVSTLTIQRTQQEDSAVYLCASCLASGQETQYFGPGTRLLVL.

This clonotype was observed many times. The junction and the germline gene differ at one end; a read error may be behind it. V usage is TRBV5-1 and J usage is TRBJ2-1; unclear D gene. The CDR3 totals 12 residues. Germline assignment: CDR1 SGHRS and CDR2 YFSETQ. This chain's CDR3 is CASSLVYNEQFF. In DNA, the CDR3 is TGTGCCAGCAGCTTAGTCTACAATGAGCAGTTCTTC. Looking up the rest from reference TRBV5-1 and TRBJ2-1 gives the full variable domain: KAGVTQTPRYLIKTRGQQVTLSCSPISGHRSVSWYQQTPGQGLQFLFEYFSETQRNKGNFPGRFSGRQFSNSRSEMNVSTLELGDSALYLCASSLVYNEQFFGPGTRLTVL.

V and J are TRBV20-1 and TRBJ2-3; D is unclear. The germline V and J ends were trimmed by 6 bases and 2 bases, with 15 bases remaining between them. This CDR3 is built from 14 residues. Per germline, CDR1 DFQATT and CDR2 SNEGSKA (reference sequence). This chain's CDR3 is CSALRPELTDTQYF. The DNA for the CDR3 is TGCAGTGCACTTCGGCCTGAACTCACAGATACGCAGTATTTT.

V is TRBV6-2 or TRBV6-3 and J is TRBJ2-3; 8 positions match TRBD2. This CDR3 has 15 amino acids. V lost 10 bases and J lost 2; bases outside the gene matches: 11. The germline V gene has CDR1 MNHEY and CDR2 SVGEGT. In DNA form, the CDR3 reads TGTGCCACCGAACGGCGGGGGGCCTACACAGATACGCAGTATTTT. It codes for CATERRGAYTDTQYF.

The chain combines TRBV6-6 with TRBJ1-1; D remains unclear. The CDR3 runs 15 residues. The V gene's germline CDR1 is MNHNY and CDR2 SVGAGI (reference sequence). V was cut by 0 bases and J by 0 bases, with 8 bases left in between. CDR3 region: CASSYSVVMNTEAFF. DNA of the CDR3: TGTGCCAGCAGTTACTCGGTCGTCATGAACACTGAAGCTTTCTTT.

V is TRBV5-1 and J is TRBJ2-3; D is ambiguous. In germline, CDR1 is SGHRS, CDR2 YFSETQ. Trimming took 7 bases from V and 0 from J, leaving 15 bases between them. The CDR3 extends over 15 amino acids. The CDR3 spells CASRTLPSSTDTQYF. CDR3 coding DNA: TGCGCCAGCCGCACACTCCCTTCAAGCACAGATACGCAGTATTTT.

This clonotype appeared many times. The chain uses TRBV15 and TRBJ2-3; the match to TRBD1 covers 9 bases. CDR1 is LNHNV and CDR2 is YYDKDF in the germline V gene (reference sequence). The trim removed 3 bases at V and 6 bases at J, leaving 13 bases unmatched. The CDR3 sequence is 17 residues long. The CDR3 DNA sequence: TGTGCCACCAGCAGGTCTAGACAGGGGGGATCGATGGATACGCAGTATTTT. Its protein is CATSRSRQGGSMDTQYF.

This clonotype has just one count. This sequence joins TRBV29-1 and TRBJ2-7, with TRBD2 identical over 7 bases. The germline V gene encodes CDR1 SQVTM and CDR2 ANQGSEA. This CDR3 has 13 amino acids. V gave up 5 bases and J gave up 0 bases; unmatched junction bases: 4. The CDR3 bases are TGCAGCGTTACTAGCGCCATCTCCTACGAGCAGTACTTC. Translating gives CSVTSAISYEQYF.

This clonotype has at least ten counts. V gene TRBV7-2 combines with J gene TRBJ2-1; 8 positions agree with TRBD2. The CDR3 loop spans 15 amino acids. Germline CDR1 is SGHTA and CDR2 is FQGNSA. The V and J ends lost 5 bases and 9 bases, in that order; junction bases with no gene match: 12. The DNA of the CDR3 is TGTGCCAGCAGCCGCGTAGTAGCGGGGCGAGGTGAGCAGTTCTTC. This translates into CASSRVVAGRGEQFF.

This clonotype appeared many times. This chain joins TRBV7-2 and TRBJ2-1; TRBD1 matches at 10 bases. This CDR3 contains 15 residues. Germline values: CDR1 SGHTA, CDR2 FQGNSA. V shed 6 bases, J shed 8 bases, and the junction held 10 bases outside the gene matches. The CDR3 DNA is TGTGCCAGCAGTGCCGGGACAGGGGTTATGGATGAGCAGTTCTTC. It yields the protein CASSAGTGVMDEQFF.

This clonotype was observed at least ten times. The chain links TRBV28 to TRBJ2-7; D may correspond to TRBD1 or TRBD2 (5 bases each). The CDR3 consists of 14 residues. V gave up 3 bases and J gave up 3 bases, with 12 bases separating them. Germline V gene data show CDR1 as MDHEN and CDR2 as SYDVKM. In nucleotides, the CDR3 is TGTGCCAGCAGTTTGGCAGGGACCCACTACGAGCAGTACTTC. As protein: CASSLAGTHYEQYF.

The table lists this clonotype with a few counts. J is TRBJ2-7 and V is TRBV5-1, with TRBD1 identical over 8 bases. Per the germline V gene, CDR1 is SGHRS and CDR2 is YFSETQ. The CDR3 is 15 residues long. Unmatched junction bases numbered 10, after V lost 4 bases and J lost 4 bases. CDR3 sequence: CASSQIRDRSYEQYF. In DNA, the CDR3 is TGCGCCAGCAGCCAAATCCGGGACAGGTCTTACGAGCAGTACTTC.